This TCR beta chain was profiled in a study of CD8 T cells in Susac syndrome. As for the study in general: When their blood was taken, patients with Susac syndrome were therapy-naive, taking corticosteroids, or taking intravenous immunoglobulin alone.

Negative magnetic isolation gave CD8+ and CD4+ cells; FACS enriched CD8+ TEMRA. After extraction with the RNeasy kit, roughly 0.45 to 1 ug of the RNA was reverse transcribed using random hexamers. Multiplex immunoSEQ PCR targeted 54 Vbeta and 13 Jbeta TCR beta segments. TCRdb re-derived calls from the immunoSEQ multiplex PCR reads in MiXCR, one entry per CDR3 protein. The table shows roughly 140,000 distinct CDR3 sequences, with about 95% occurring only once. This CDR3 contains 15 residues. Trimming took off 3 bases at V and 6 bases at J, with 13 bases between the two ends. CDR1 and CDR2 (germline): SGDLS, YYNGEE.

The TCR sequence derives from a human donor with Susac syndrome. The chain combines TRBV9 with TRBJ1-6, with D possibly being TRBD1 (5 bases). Material for sequencing was CD4+ T cells from PBMCs. The CDR3, as DNA: TGTGCCAGCAGCGCATCCATGGGGGTTAATTCACCCCTCCACTTT. This translates into CASSASMGVNSPLHF.